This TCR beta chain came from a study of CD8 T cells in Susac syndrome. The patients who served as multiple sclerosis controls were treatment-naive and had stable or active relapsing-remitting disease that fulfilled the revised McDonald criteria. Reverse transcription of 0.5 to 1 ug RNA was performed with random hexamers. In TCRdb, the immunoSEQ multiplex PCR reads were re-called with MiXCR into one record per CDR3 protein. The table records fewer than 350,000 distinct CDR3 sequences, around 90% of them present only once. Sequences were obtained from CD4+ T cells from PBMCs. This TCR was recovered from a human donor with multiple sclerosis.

This CDR3 reads CASSLRGEASEKLFF. The CDR3 nucleotides are TGTGCCAGCAGCTTGAGGGGTGAGGCCTCCGAAAAACTGTTTTTT. The chain recombines TRBV5-4 with TRBJ1-4; the D gene is possibly TRBD1 (5 bases). The length of the CDR3 is 15 residues. V was trimmed by 1 base and J by 8 bases, leaving 15 bases between them. Germline V CDR1 and CDR2: SGHNT, YYREEE (reference sequence).